These 4 T cell receptor beta chains share one sample of origin, sequenced in a study of T-cell memory formation after mild COVID-19 (TCRdb year 2021). Receptor libraries were prepared by 5' RACE. TCRdb lists the instrument as Illumina NovaSeq 6000. TCRdb handled the public reads itself, with Q25 trimming in fastp and clone calling in MiXCR, and kept productive beta chains. A single entry per CDR3 protein holds the most common genes and DNA from its merged rows. Across this sample there are 360,000 or so distinct CDR3 sequences, with 25% to 30% seen only once. The ten largest account for approximately 13% of the sample. Sequenced material: PBMCs or a T cell subset sorted from them (not recorded which). These TCRs come from an adult woman who had mild COVID-19 (a few samples of this study predate the infection). The sample titles of this study are shuffled in the database, so cell type and time point are left out; the donor was told from shared clones.

The J gene is TRBJ2-6, the V gene TRBV13; tentative D call: TRBD1 (6 bases). CDR1 and CDR2 (germline): PRHDT, FYEKMQ (reference sequence). V was cut by 2 bases and J by 4 bases, with 18 bases left in between. The CDR3 spans 18 residues. The DNA for the CDR3 is TGTGCCAGCAGCTTATCAGGGGCCAATATCGGAGGGGCCAACGTCCTGACTTTC. Protein: CASSLSGANIGGANVLTF.

The rearrangement uses TRBV3-1 and TRBJ1-2; D call uncertain. CDR3 length: 19 amino acids. With 1 base removed from V and 10 bases from J, the gap between germline ends came to 31 bases. From germline, CDR1 is LGHDT and CDR2 YNNKEL (reference sequence). CDR3 sequence (DNA): TGTGCCAGCAGCCAAGGAGGTCCGATTTTGGGTAGAGATCAATCTCACTACACCTTC. This codes for CASSQGGPILGRDQSHYTF.

This clonotype was detected a few times. The chain carries TRBV12-3 or TRBV12-4 and TRBJ2-1; D may be TRBD1 (5 bases). The CDR3 extends over 14 amino acids. The V end lost 8 bases, the J end lost 4 bases, and 15 bases lay between the germline ends. The CDR3 reads CASLATEKYNEQFF. The DNA for the CDR3 is TGTGCCAGCCTTGCGACAGAAAAGTACAATGAGCAGTTCTTC.

Only a few counts were recorded for this clonotype. The chain couples TRBV5-1 to TRBJ2-5; D is possibly TRBD1 (6 bases). Germline V gives CDR1 SGHRS, CDR2 YFSETQ. V lost 2 bases to trimming and J lost 5 bases, with 13 bases between them. This CDR3 comprises 14 residues. The CDR3 is CASSFSQGGETQYF. CDR3 DNA: TGCGCCAGCAGCTTCTCACAGGGCGGCGAGACCCAGTACTTC.